The clone carrying this TCR beta chain was observed at least ten times. This sample is drawn from a study of spatial heterogeneity in lung cancer. On the study more broadly: Detected sequences consistently included more beta-chain ones than alpha-chain ones. Averaged across combinations, each unique TCR and UMI pairing appeared more than ten times in raw reads, which were uncorrected.

TCRdb re-called the 5' RACE reads with MiXCR, one entry per CDR3 protein. Of over 14,000 distinct CDR3 sequences in the sample, 9.5% to 13% were seen once. Noted time point: sample taken at primary tumor resection. Whole RNA from tumor, nontumor lung or frozen PBMC was sequenced unsorted. The CDR3 contains 11 residues. The germline V and J ends were trimmed by 11 bases and 7 bases, with 11 bases remaining between them. The germline CDR1 and CDR2 sequences are MDHEN and SYDVKM. The sample consisted of PBMCs, taken at surgery. The rearrangement uses TRBV28 and TRBJ1-4; D is unclear. This receptor was obtained from a male donor with early-stage non-small cell lung cancer. CDR3 nucleotides: TGTGCCTACGCTGAGGGTGAAAAACTGTTTTTT. Its protein product is CAYAEGEKLFF.